The clone carrying this T cell receptor (beta chain) was seen a few times. The antigen is undetermined. This record belongs to a study of cytomegalovirus exposure and HLA in healthy donors. Study observations and caveats: Three CMV-associated chains proved CMV antigen-specific in vitro. In a later analysis, parvovirus B19, influenza, CMV and Epstein-Barr virus appeared linked to several top co-occurrence clusters.

The primer mix had 60 Vbeta and 13 Jbeta primers. Profiled with immunoSEQ multiplex PCR; TCRdb holds only in-frame clones, not every one. The repertoire holds around 130,000 clones, with roughly 87% as singletons. Losses at the gene ends were 6 bases for V and 4 bases for J; bases not matched to a gene: 4. The CDR3 consists of 13 residues. From germline, CDR1 is SGHVS and CDR2 FQNEAQ. Specimen: PBMCs. The rearrangement uses TRBV7-8 and TRBJ2-5, with 8 bases identical to TRBD2. The clonotype originates from a woman between 18 and 30 years old in good health and CMV-seronegative. The CDR3 coding sequence is TGTGCCAGCAGACCAAGCGGGAGAGAGACCCAGTACTTC. It specifies CASRPSGRETQYF.